Below are 23 T cell receptor beta chains sequenced from a single sample in a study of neoadjuvant anti-PD-1 for oral cavity cancer. Generated by immunoSEQ multiplex PCR, the TCRdb table keeps only in-frame clones and is missing some. The profile shows 68,000 or so clones, roughly 84% of them singletons. As to time point: after neoadjuvant nivolumab, at surgical resection. Specimen: PBMCs, collected after nivolumab (anti-PD-1) treatment. These receptor sequences come from a person aged 35 to 85 with oral cavity squamous cell carcinoma.

The table lists this clone with a count of one. Here the CDR3 DNA reads TGTGCCAGCGGTCAACAGGGGAACACTGAAGCTTTCTTT. This translates into CASGQQGNTEAFF. This chain links TRBV11-2 with TRBJ1-1; D possibly corresponds to TRBD1 (6 bases). The germline CDR1 and CDR2 sequences are SGHAT and FQNNGV. The ends were cut back, 8 bases at V and 1 base at J, with 11 bases in the middle. CDR3 length: 13 residues.

V is TRBV7-3 and J is TRBJ2-1; D is possibly TRBD1 or TRBD2 (5 bases each). Per germline, CDR1 SGHTA and CDR2 FQGTGA. The CDR3 has 15 amino acids. With 5 bases removed from V and 0 bases from J, the gap between germline ends came to 11 bases. CDR3 DNA: TGTGCCAGCAGCCTCGATGGGGGCTCCTACAATGAGCAGTTCTTC. Amino acids: CASSLDGGSYNEQFF.

There are a few counts of this clone. V and J are TRBV6-1 and TRBJ2-3; TRBD1 agrees at 7 bases. The germline V gene encodes CDR1 MNHNS and CDR2 SASEGT. CDR3 length: 14 amino acids. After removal of 6 bases from V and 4 bases from J, the junction contained 7 bases not matched to a gene. The CDR3 loop reads CASRIRQGPDTQYF. The CDR3 DNA sequence: TGTGCCAGCAGGATACGACAGGGCCCAGATACGCAGTATTTT.

J is TRBJ1-5 and V is TRBV5-6; no clear D gene. Trimming left V 2 bases short and J 0 bases short, with 9 bases between. Looked up from germline, CDR1 is SGHDT and CDR2 is YYEEEE. The CDR3 loop spans 15 amino acids. The CDR3 DNA follows: TGTGCCAGCAGCTTTCGCGGGCGTAGCAATCAGCCCCAGCATTTT. Amino acids: CASSFRGRSNQPQHF.

V is TRBV5-1 and J is TRBJ1-4, with no clear D. Germline values: CDR1 SGHRS, CDR2 YFSETQ. The CDR3 consists of 14 residues. Deletions cut 0 bases from V and 7 bases from J, with 10 bases between. CDR3 sequence (DNA): TGCGCCAGCAGCTTGGGTTCCAGTGCTGAAAAACTGTTTTTT. Translating it yields CASSLGSSAEKLFF.

This clone was observed a handful of times. The rearrangement joins TRBV2 to TRBJ1-2, with 8 bases identical to TRBD1. The CDR3 sequence is 15 residues long. The V gene end was trimmed by 6 bases and the J gene end by 8 bases; junction bases not matched to a gene: 14. CDR1 and CDR2 (germline): SNHLY, FYNNEI. The CDR3 DNA is TGTGCCAGCAGACAACTATCGACAGGGGCGGTAGGCTACACCTTC. It codes for CASRQLSTGAVGYTF.

V usage is TRBV9 and J usage is TRBJ2-7; 13 nucleotides agree with TRBD2. This CDR3 region has 16 residues. After removal of 4 bases from V and 2 bases from J, the junction contained 6 bases not matched to a gene. CDR1 is SGDLS, CDR2 YYNGEE, per germline. The CDR3 reads CASSPAGLAGAYEQYF. As DNA, the CDR3 is TGTGCCAGCAGCCCCGCCGGACTAGCGGGAGCCTACGAGCAGTACTTC.

This chain links TRBV10-3 with TRBJ1-4; 9 bases are shared with TRBD1. The CDR3 has 16 residues. The ends lost 0 bases at V and 5 bases at J; junction bases unmatched: 4. The germline V gene has CDR1 ENHRY and CDR2 SYGVKD. CDR3: CAISESSGQGNEKLFF. The CDR3 DNA reads TGTGCCATCAGTGAGTCCTCGGGACAGGGCAATGAAAAACTGTTTTTT.

This chain connects TRBV11-1 to TRBJ2-7; D not certain. The length of the CDR3 is 15 residues. Trimming took off 5 bases at V and 0 bases at J, with 14 bases between the two ends. Germline lookup yields CDR1 SGHAT and CDR2 FQDESV (reference sequence). CDR3 in DNA: TGTGCCAGCAGCCTCGGCAGGACGAGCTCCTACGAGCAGTACTTC. Translated: CASSLGRTSSYEQYF.

The J gene is TRBJ2-7, the V gene TRBV5-1; D possibly corresponds to TRBD2 (5 bases). CDR3 length: 14 residues. In germline, CDR1 is SGHRS, CDR2 YFSETQ. The V end was cut by 0 bases, the J end by 1 base, with 8 bases between. CDR3 bases: TGCGCCAGCAGCTTGGCCGGGAAGTCCTACGAGCAGTACTTC. Protein sequence: CASSLAGKSYEQYF.

This clone has just a few counts. This chain joins TRBV29-1 and TRBJ1-1; D gene unclear. The CDR3 has 11 residues. Trimming cost V 4 bases and J 4 bases, with 7 bases left between them. Germline V gives CDR1 SQVTM, CDR2 ANQGSEA. The CDR3 loop is CSVVKSTEAFF. DNA of the CDR3: TGCAGCGTTGTTAAAAGCACTGAAGCTTTCTTT.

The V and J genes are TRBV7-8 and TRBJ2-7; possible D gene TRBD2, 6 bases. CDR1 is SGHVS and CDR2 is FQNEAQ in the germline V gene. V lost 1 base to trimming and J lost 3 bases, with 16 bases between them. The CDR3 contains 16 residues. CDR3 nucleotide sequence: TGTGCCAGCAGCTTAGAATATGAGACTAGTCGCTACGAGCAGTACTTC. Its translation is CASSLEYETSRYEQYF. The variable domain in full, completed from reference TRBV7-8 and TRBJ2-7, reads GAGVSQSPRYKVAKRGQDVALRCDPISGHVSLFWYQQALGQGPEFLTYFQNEAQLDKSGLPSDRFFAERPEGSVSTLKIQRTQQEDSAVYLCASSLEYETSRYEQYFGPGTRLTVT.

The chain couples TRBV9 to TRBJ2-1; D remains ambiguous. The germline V and J ends were trimmed by 3 bases and 4 bases, with 8 bases remaining between them. This CDR3 has 13 amino acids. The germline CDR1 and CDR2 sequences are SGDLS and YYNGEE. The CDR3, as DNA: TGTGCCAGCAGCGCCCCCAGATACAATGAGCAGTTCTTC. Its translation: CASSAPRYNEQFF. Together with reference TRBV9 and TRBJ2-1, the CDR3 gives the full variable domain: DSGVTQTPKHLITATGQRVTLRCSPRSGDLSVYWYQQSLDQGLQFLIQYYNGEERAKGNILERFSAQQFPDLHSELNLSSLELGDSALYFCASSAPRYNEQFFGPGTRLTVL.

This chain joins TRBV2 and TRBJ2-3, with TRBD1 as a possible D gene (5 bases). Germline V gene sequence: CDR1 SNHLY, CDR2 FYNNEI. V was cut by 4 bases and J by 2 bases, with 10 bases left in between. The CDR3 runs to 14 residues. CDR3 amino acids: CASSAQGTTDTQYF. The DNA of the CDR3 is TGTGCCAGCAGTGCTCAGGGAACCACAGATACGCAGTATTTT.

The chain recombines TRBV5-4 with TRBJ2-1; D is unclear. Germline CDR1 SGHNT, CDR2 YYREEE (reference sequence). The V end lost 2 bases, the J end lost 12 bases, and 15 bases lay between the germline ends. CDR3 length: 13 residues. For the CDR3, the DNA is TGTGCCAGCAGCTTAGACACCCTCGAAGGGCAGTTCTTC. This encodes CASSLDTLEGQFF.

This sequence joins TRBV2 and TRBJ2-1, with D unresolved. Trimming left V 4 bases short and J 9 bases short, with 7 bases between. Germline CDR1 SNHLY, CDR2 FYNNEI. This CDR3 is built from 11 residues. CDR3: CASSGAIEQFF. The CDR3 nucleotides are TGTGCCAGCAGTGGCGCGATTGAGCAGTTCTTC.

CDR3 sequence reads: CASRERDGLRTEAFF. The CDR3 DNA reads as TGTGCCAGCAGGGAGAGGGACGGGTTAAGGACTGAAGCTTTCTTT. The chain employs TRBV2 and TRBJ1-1; D possibly corresponds to TRBD1 (5 bases). The CDR3 has 15 amino acids. Trimming took 6 bases from V and 5 from J, leaving 19 bases between them. Germline V gene lookup returns CDR1 SNHLY and CDR2 FYNNEI.

CDR3 nucleotide sequence: TGTGCCAGCAGTGCGACAGTGACTAACTATGGCTACACCTTC. It specifies CASSATVTNYGYTF. The J gene is TRBJ1-2, the V gene TRBV2, with D perhaps TRBD1 (5 bases). V lost 4 bases and J lost 0, with 9 bases in between. Germline V gives CDR1 SNHLY, CDR2 FYNNEI. The CDR3 has 14 residues. The complete variable domain, with remaining parts taken from reference TRBV2 and TRBJ1-2, reads EPEVTQTPSHQVTQMGQEVILRCVPISNHLYFYWYRQILGQKVEFLVSFYNNEISEKSEIFDDQFSVERPDGSNFTLKIRSTKLEDSAMYFCASSATVTNYGYTFGSGTRLTVV.

The V and J genes are TRBV10-2 and TRBJ1-2; TRBD1 matches 7 bases. Germline loops: CDR1 WSHSY, CDR2 SAAADI. The CDR3 has 15 amino acids. The trim removed 0 bases at V and 4 bases at J, leaving 5 bases unmatched. The CDR3 DNA reads TGCGCCAGCAGTGAGTCGATGGACAGGAGCTATGGCTACACCTTC. Translation gives CASSESMDRSYGYTF.

This chain connects TRBV11-2 to TRBJ2-5; 9 bases line up with TRBD1. CDR1 and CDR2 (germline): SGHAT, FQNNGV. The CDR3 has 19 amino acids. J was trimmed by 5 bases and V by 1 base; bases with no gene match: 17. CDR3 nucleotides: TGTGCCAGCAGCTTAGTTGGGCCCGGGACAGGGAATTTCCAGGAGACCCAGTACTTC. It translates to CASSLVGPGTGNFQETQYF.

This chain uses TRBV29-1 with TRBJ1-1, with a possible D match to TRBD1 (6 bases). Between the trimmed V and J ends, which lost 1 base and 1 base, there was a span of 10 bases. The germline gives CDR1 SQVTM, CDR2 ANQGSEA. This CDR3 is built from 14 residues. The CDR3 sequence is CSVEGTVQNTEAFF. The CDR3, as DNA: TGCAGCGTTGAAGGGACAGTTCAGAACACTGAAGCTTTCTTT. The entire variable domain, with the rest obtained from reference TRBV29-1 and TRBJ1-1, is as follows: SAVISQKPSRDICQRGTSLTIQCQVDSQVTMMFWYRQQPGQSLTLIATANQGSEATYESGFVIDKFPISRPNLTFSTLTVSNMSPEDSSIYLCSVEGTVQNTEAFFGQGTRLTVV.

This sequence joins TRBV2 and TRBJ2-3; 7 bases are a match to TRBD2. The CDR3 contains 15 residues. Trimming at V came to 3 bases and at J to 1 base, leaving 4 bases not matched to a gene. Per the germline V gene, CDR1 is SNHLY and CDR2 is FYNNEI. The CDR3, as DNA: TGTGCCAGCAGTGATAGCCTAGCGGGCACAGATACGCAGTATTTT. It specifies CASSDSLAGTDTQYF.

The rearrangement links TRBV2 to TRBJ1-2; possible D gene TRBD1, 5 bases. Trimming took 3 bases from V and 6 from J, leaving 14 bases between them. The germline CDR1 and CDR2 sequences are SNHLY and FYNNEI. The CDR3 sequence is 14 residues long. Here the CDR3 reads CASSEFRVEDGYTF. The CDR3 region has the DNA TGTGCCAGCAGTGAGTTCAGGGTGGAGGATGGCTACACCTTC.